This TCR beta chain is drawn from a study of T cell responses to AZD1222 COVID-19 vaccine. CDR3 length equals 14 residues. The J segment lost 3 bases and the V segment lost 5 bases, leaving 7 bases of the junction unmatched. Germline values: CDR1 GTSNPN, CDR2 SVGIG (reference sequence). Sequencing was performed with immunoSEQ multiplex PCR; in TCRdb, only in-frame clones are kept and a portion is missing. The table shows roughly 250,000 clones, with 85% to 95% occurring only once. Regarding the study as a whole: The study sampled repertoires only after the peak T cell response. An increase in Spike-specific TCR breadth and depth was observed after two AZD1222 doses.

About this clone itself: What it recognizes is unknown.

This TCR derives from an adult in good health. Sequencing was performed on peripheral blood, taken on day 0 of AZD1222 vaccination. The genes are TRBV30 and TRBJ2-7; 10 bases agree with TRBD2. CDR3 amino acids: CAWDLAGVGYEQYF. The CDR3 nucleotides are TGTGCCTGGGATCTAGCGGGAGTGGGCTACGAGCAGTACTTC.